This is a list of T cell receptor beta chains from one sample in a study of cytomegalovirus exposure and HLA in healthy donors. Assay used: immunoSEQ multiplex PCR; TCRdb lists only in-frame clones, some missing. The sample has 90,000 to 150,000 clones; approximately 15% are singletons. Sequencing was carried out using PBMCs. These TCRs come from a woman younger than 35 in good health and CMV-seronegative. CDR3s include the opening cysteine and the closing phenylalanine or tryptophan.

j_call v_call cdr3_aa
TRBJ2-3 TRBV2 CASREGLAGTDTQYF
TRBJ2-1 TRBV10-3 CAISESTGQGGRNEQFF
TRBJ2-7 TRBV5-1 CASSLPGAYEQYF
TRBJ2-7 TRBV30 CAWSWRDQRVYEQYF
TRBJ1-5 TRBV7-2 CASSAGRRGGNQPQHF
TRBJ2-1 TRBV27 CASSLDRGNEQFF
TRBJ2-1 TRBV7-9 CASSFGTGSYNEQFF
TRBJ1-1 TRBV7-2 CASSLVQGWDTEAFF
TRBJ2-7 TRBV7-9 CASSLIAGGPGEQYF
TRBJ2-1 TRBV2 CASSDNYEQFF
TRBJ2-4 TRBV25-1 CASSADRVFGKNIQYF
TRBJ1-1 TRBV19 CASSIGALWDTEAFF
TRBJ2-7 TRBV5-1 CASSSEAGGSYEQYF
TRBJ2-6 TRBV9 CASSVGTLGANVLTF
TRBJ2-3 TRBV9 CASSEGTSGSTDTQYF
TRBJ2-2 TRBV30 CAGASNTGELFF
TRBJ2-3 TRBV6-4 CATSGLASSDTQYF
TRBJ2-3 TRBV7-2 CASSLVTGLSTDTQYF
TRBJ1-5 TRBV11-2 CASSLGPGTNQPQHF
TRBJ1-2 TRBV6-1 CASSAQRDGYGYTF
TRBJ1-5 TRBV4-3 CASSQGQGQGQPQHF
TRBJ2-6 TRBV10-3 CAISPSGRISGANVLTF
TRBJ2-7 TRBV4-2 CASSQDVTGIYEQYF
TRBJ2-7 TRBV15 CATSRAGLAIGEQYF
TRBJ2-7 TRBV19 CASRPSGRPTYEQYF
TRBJ2-5 TRBV18 CASSPGVAETQYF
TRBJ1-2 TRBV28 CASSLSGGLNYGYTF
TRBJ2-2 TRBV7-2 CASSPNGGADGELFF
TRBJ2-3 TRBV27 CASSLSSREGQYF
TRBJ1-1 TRBV9 CASSPRTGHTEAFF
TRBJ1-5 TRBV5-3 CARSPRGTAPRDQPQHF
TRBJ1-1 TRBV13 CASSLATRGTEAFF
TRBJ2-7 TRBV5-6 CASSLGDGRTYEQYF
TRBJ1-1 TRBV5-4 CASSFRQGNVGNTEAFF
TRBJ1-2 TRBV30 CAWSEHGTPRGYTF
TRBJ1-2 TRBV6-5 CASSSGGNYGYTF
TRBJ2-7 TRBV7-9 CASSLLAGVTGYEQYF
TRBJ1-6 TRBV30 CAWSGGENSPLHF
TRBJ1-4 TRBV27 CASRSGGTGVEKLFF
TRBJ2-5 TRBV5-6 CASRPRSGGAEETQYF
TRBJ1-1 TRBV29-1 CSVAAQLNTEAFF
TRBJ2-2 TRBV11-2 CASSWGGRITGELFF
TRBJ2-3 TRBV28 CASSSSRESTDTQYF
TRBJ2-4 TRBV18 CASRGKNIQYF
TRBJ1-1 TRBV11-3 CASSLRENTEAFF
TRBJ2-2 TRBV7-2 CASSPRNSDYTGELFF
TRBJ2-3 TRBV5-1 CASSLDLLAGGYTDTQYF
TRBJ2-6 TRBV28 CASSSPGRGANVLTF